The rows below give T cell receptor beta chains drawn from one sample of a study of response to subunit inactivated influenza vaccine. TCRdb re-derived calls from the RT-PCR reads in MiXCR, one entry per CDR3 protein. Here the sample spans roughly 160,000 distinct CDR3 sequences, approximately 10% being singletons. Sequencing was performed on non-naive T cells sorted from PBMCs, taken 35 to 45 days after vaccination. The receptors derive from a man aged 50-60 years who received an inactivated influenza vaccine. Both conserved end residues are part of each CDR3. A D gene is named only where the DNA matches it firmly. Clone size is not always given. Where it is, it says once, few, many or a class for expanded clones.

TRBJ2-5 | - | - | TRBV20-1 | TGCAGTGCTAAAGTGGGGAACAGGGAGGGAAAGACCCAGTACTTC | CSAKVGNREGKTQYF
TRBJ2-2 | few | - | TRBV10-3 | TGTGCCATCAGGGGGAGGACGGGAACCGGGGAGCTGTTTTTT | CAIRGRTGTGELFF
TRBJ2-1 | few | - | TRBV10-3 | TGTGCCATCAGTGTTCAGGCAGGGCCGACCTACAATGAGCAGTTCTTC | CAISVQAGPTYNEQFF
TRBJ1-2 | - | - | TRBV10-3 | TGTGCCATCAGTGAGGGGATCCTGGACTATGGCTACACCTTC | CAISEGILDYGYTF
TRBJ2-1 | few | TRBD2 | TRBV29-1 | TGCAGCGTTGACGGCGGGAGTTTATATGAGCAGTTCTTC | CSVDGGSLYEQFF
TRBJ2-2 | many | TRBD1 | TRBV12-3/TRBV12-4 | TGTGCCAGCAGGGCCGGGACAGGAAATGTTGCCAGAAACACCGGGGAGCTGTTTTTT | CASRAGTGNVARNTGELFF
TRBJ2-1 | - | - | TRBV15 | TGTGCCACCAGCAGAGCGGCGGGCGCCTACAATGAGCAGTTCTTC | CATSRAAGAYNEQFF
TRBJ1-2 | few | - | TRBV4-3 | TGCGCCAGCAGCCAAATCGCAGGTTTCATGTTTGGCTATGGCTACACCTTC | CASSQIAGFMFGYGYTF
TRBJ2-3 | few | TRBD2 | TRBV11-2 | TGTGCCAGCAGCTCGGGACTAGCGGGGCCCTCAGATACGCAGTATTTT | CASSSGLAGPSDTQYF
TRBJ2-1 | many | - | TRBV12-3/TRBV12-4 | TGTGCCAGCAGTTTAACCTATAATGAGCAGTTCTTC | CASSLTYNEQFF
TRBJ2-5 | many | - | TRBV11-2 | TGTGCCAGCAGCTTTAACACGTTGCCGCAAGAGACCCAGTACTTC | CASSFNTLPQETQYF
TRBJ1-5 | few | - | TRBV5-1 | TGCGCCAGCAGCTTGGAGGCAGGTAATCAGCCCCAGCATTTT | CASSLEAGNQPQHF
TRBJ1-2 | few | TRBD1 | TRBV20-1 | TGCAGTGCTAGCTTGGACAGGGCGCGACGGGGCTATGACTACACCTTC | CSASLDRARRGYDYTF
TRBJ1-2 | many | - | TRBV5-1 | TGCGCCAGCAGCCACTACAGGGATGGCTACACCTTC | CASSHYRDGYTF
TRBJ2-5 | - | - | TRBV5-5 | TGTGCCAGCAGCGTTGGCGGGGCCGGGGAGACCCAGTACTTC | CASSVGGAGETQYF
TRBJ2-3 | few | - | TRBV4-3 | TGCGCCAGCAGCCAAGATTTAGAAGATACGCAGTATTTT | CASSQDLEDTQYF
TRBJ2-1 | - | TRBD1 | TRBV14 | TGTGCCAGCAGCCAAAAAGGCCCCCCGGGACAGCGCTCCTACAATGAGCAGTTCTTC | CASSQKGPPGQRSYNEQFF
TRBJ1-2 | many | TRBD1 | TRBV7-2 | TGTGCCAGCAGCCCCCGCATGTTAGGGGGCGCCGGCTACACCTTC | CASSPRMLGGAGYTF
TRBJ2-2 | - | - | TRBV18 | TGTGCCAGCTCACCAAATCAGAACCCCACCGGGGAGCTGTTTTTT | CASSPNQNPTGELFF
TRBJ1-2 | few | - | TRBV3-1 | TGTGCCAGCAGCCAAAGACGCCCCGACAGCTATGGCTACACCTTC | CASSQRRPDSYGYTF
TRBJ1-3 | - | - | TRBV3-1 | TGTGCCAGCAGCCCACAGAACGGACGGGGAAACACCATATATTTT | CASSPQNGRGNTIYF
TRBJ2-1 | few | - | TRBV5-1 | TGCGCCAGCAGCTTGGGAGGGAGCCTCTACAATGAGCAGTTCTTC | CASSLGGSLYNEQFF